A selection of T cell receptor beta chains follows, all from one sample in a study of a mutant IDH1 vaccine in newly diagnosed glioma. The data were produced by immunoSEQ multiplex PCR, yet TCRdb's version contains in-frame clones alone and is incomplete. The data show tens of thousands of clones, 65% to 90% seen once. Their antigens are not known. Sequenced here: PBMCs, sampled from a glioma patient whose treatment included an IDH1 peptide vaccine. Receptors originate from a young man with glioma. Some clones in this sample may be carry-over from other donors' samples. CDR3s include the opening cysteine and the closing phenylalanine or tryptophan. The D gene is left open where the match is weak. Expanded clones are given a class, and other clones once, few, many or no size at all.

j_gene: TRBJ1-2; d_gene: -; abundance: -; v_gene: TRBV25-1; CDR3aa: CASRAPGTTGYTF; CDR3nt: TGTGCCAGCAGGGCCCCCGGGACGACCGGCTACACCTTC
j_gene: TRBJ2-7; d_gene: -; abundance: -; v_gene: TRBV5-5; CDR3aa: CASSLGLYEQYF; CDR3nt: TGTGCCAGCAGCTTGGGACTCTACGAGCAGTACTTC
j_gene: TRBJ2-1; d_gene: -; abundance: -; v_gene: TRBV4-1; CDR3aa: CASSQDFPAWGPYNEQFF; CDR3nt: TGCGCCAGCAGCCAAGATTTCCCGGCTTGGGGGCCCTACAATGAGCAGTTCTTC
j_gene: TRBJ2-1; d_gene: TRBD2; abundance: -; v_gene: TRBV7-9; CDR3aa: CASSLSSGGNNEQFF; CDR3nt: TGTGCCAGCAGCTTAAGTAGCGGGGGGAACAATGAGCAGTTCTTC
j_gene: TRBJ1-1; d_gene: TRBD1; abundance: -; v_gene: TRBV19; CDR3aa: CASSTSPDRGAEAFF; CDR3nt: TGTGCCAGTAGTACTTCTCCCGACAGGGGCGCTGAAGCTTTCTTT
j_gene: TRBJ1-1; d_gene: -; abundance: -; v_gene: TRBV19; CDR3aa: CASSDRINTEAFF; CDR3nt: TGTGCCAGTAGTGACAGAATAAACACTGAAGCTTTCTTT
j_gene: TRBJ1-5; d_gene: -; abundance: -; v_gene: TRBV27; CDR3aa: CASTWTGAATYSNQPQHF; CDR3nt: TGTGCCAGCACCTGGACCGGGGCCGCCACCTATAGCAATCAGCCCCAGCATTTT
j_gene: TRBJ2-5; d_gene: -; abundance: -; v_gene: TRBV10-1; CDR3aa: CASRGGGKTQYF; CDR3nt: TGCGCCAGCAGAGGTGGGGGAAAGACCCAGTACTTC
j_gene: TRBJ1-5; d_gene: TRBD1; abundance: -; v_gene: TRBV19; CDR3aa: CASSLQGRDQPQHF; CDR3nt: TGTGCCAGTAGTTTACAGGGGCGGGATCAGCCCCAGCATTTT
j_gene: TRBJ1-5; d_gene: TRBD1; abundance: -; v_gene: TRBV5-6; CDR3aa: CASSLGQGGQPQHF; CDR3nt: TGTGCCAGCAGCTTGGGACAGGGTGGACAGCCCCAGCATTTT
j_gene: TRBJ2-1; d_gene: TRBD1; abundance: once; v_gene: TRBV4-2; CDR3aa: CASSLYFGTGAYNEQFF; CDR3nt: TGTGCCAGCAGCCTATACTTTGGGACAGGGGCCTACAATGAGCAGTTCTTC
j_gene: TRBJ1-2; d_gene: -; abundance: -; v_gene: TRBV6-5; CDR3aa: CASSPVAVYGYTF; CDR3nt: TGTGCCAGCAGCCCCGTGGCCGTCTATGGCTACACCTTC
j_gene: TRBJ2-5; d_gene: -; abundance: -; v_gene: TRBV5-1; CDR3aa: CASSLDVNQETQYF; CDR3nt: TGCGCCAGCAGCTTGGATGTGAACCAAGAGACCCAGTACTTC
j_gene: TRBJ2-5; d_gene: -; abundance: -; v_gene: TRBV9; CDR3aa: CASSVGHRSQETQYF; CDR3nt: TGTGCCAGCAGCGTAGGGCACAGAAGCCAAGAGACCCAGTACTTC
j_gene: TRBJ2-1; d_gene: TRBD1; abundance: -; v_gene: TRBV7-6; CDR3aa: CASSYPGQSNEQFF; CDR3nt: TGTGCCAGCAGTTACCCGGGACAGTCCAATGAGCAGTTCTTC
j_gene: TRBJ1-6; d_gene: -; abundance: -; v_gene: TRBV16; CDR3aa: CASSQRDLTAPLHF; CDR3nt: TGTGCCAGCAGCCAAAGGGACCTCACGGCACCCCTCCACTTT
j_gene: TRBJ1-1; d_gene: -; abundance: -; v_gene: TRBV5-5; CDR3aa: CASSFGVVRATEAFF; CDR3nt: TGTGCCAGCAGCTTTGGGGTTGTCAGGGCCACTGAAGCTTTCTTT
j_gene: TRBJ1-5; d_gene: -; abundance: -; v_gene: TRBV2; CDR3aa: CASSEGQDSNQPQHF; CDR3nt: TGTGCCAGCAGTGAAGGGCAGGATAGCAATCAGCCCCAGCATTTT
j_gene: TRBJ2-2; d_gene: -; abundance: -; v_gene: TRBV14; CDR3aa: CASSRLTGDTGELFF; CDR3nt: TGTGCCAGCAGCCGACTCACCGGTGACACCGGGGAGCTGTTTTTT
j_gene: TRBJ1-4; d_gene: -; abundance: -; v_gene: TRBV15; CDR3aa: CATSRDRGEKLFF; CDR3nt: TGTGCCACCAGCAGAGATCGTGGTGAAAAACTGTTTTTT
j_gene: TRBJ2-5; d_gene: TRBD2; abundance: -; v_gene: TRBV11-2; CDR3aa: CASSSWTSKKETQYF; CDR3nt: TGTGCCAGCAGCTCTTGGACTAGCAAAAAAGAGACCCAGTACTTC
j_gene: TRBJ1-2; d_gene: -; abundance: -; v_gene: TRBV19; CDR3aa: CASMRDYGYTF; CDR3nt: TGTGCCAGTATGCGGGACTATGGCTACACCTTC
j_gene: TRBJ2-7; d_gene: -; abundance: -; v_gene: TRBV9; CDR3aa: CASSVGPGQESPILF; CDR3nt: TGTGCCAGCAGCGTAGGCCCCGGGCAAGAATCCCCGATTCTCTTC
j_gene: TRBJ1-1; d_gene: TRBD1; abundance: -; v_gene: TRBV27; CDR3aa: CASSPDRGRNTEAFF; CDR3nt: TGTGCCAGCAGCCCCGACAGGGGGCGGAACACTGAAGCTTTCTTT
j_gene: TRBJ2-7; d_gene: TRBD1; abundance: -; v_gene: TRBV2; CDR3aa: CASTTGQITYEQYF; CDR3nt: TGTGCCAGCACCACGGGACAGATCACCTACGAGCAGTACTTC
j_gene: TRBJ2-1; d_gene: -; abundance: -; v_gene: TRBV28; CDR3aa: CASGDRVSYNEQFF; CDR3nt: TGTGCCAGCGGGGACCGAGTCTCCTACAATGAGCAGTTCTTC
j_gene: TRBJ2-7; d_gene: -; abundance: -; v_gene: TRBV29-1; CDR3aa: CSVAPSGGYEQYF; CDR3nt: TGCAGCGTTGCCCCTTCAGGGGGGTACGAGCAGTACTTC
j_gene: TRBJ2-1; d_gene: -; abundance: once; v_gene: TRBV30; CDR3aa: CASSPQRSSYNEQFF; CDR3nt: TGTGCCTCATCTCCCCAACGGAGCTCCTACAATGAGCAGTTCTTC
j_gene: TRBJ2-2; d_gene: -; abundance: -; v_gene: TRBV2; CDR3aa: CASSVRVSWERTGELFF; CDR3nt: TGTGCCAGCAGTGTTCGTGTCTCTTGGGAGCGCACCGGGGAGCTGTTTTTT
j_gene: TRBJ1-4; d_gene: TRBD1; abundance: -; v_gene: TRBV7-9; CDR3aa: CASSLRQGEGEKLFF; CDR3nt: TGTGCCAGCAGCTTGCGACAGGGGGAGGGTGAAAAACTGTTTTTT
j_gene: TRBJ2-2; d_gene: TRBD1; abundance: -; v_gene: TRBV6-5; CDR3aa: CASSYSKDRRVGELFF; CDR3nt: TGTGCCAGCAGTTACTCGAAGGACAGGAGAGTAGGGGAGCTGTTTTTT
j_gene: TRBJ2-1; d_gene: TRBD2; abundance: few; v_gene: TRBV18; CDR3aa: CASSPSGRAGGEQFF; CDR3nt: TGTGCCAGCTCACCGAGCGGGAGGGCCGGTGGTGAGCAGTTCTTC
j_gene: TRBJ1-4; d_gene: -; abundance: -; v_gene: TRBV29-1; CDR3aa: CSVVEVANEKLFF; CDR3nt: TGCAGCGTTGTGGAGGTGGCTAATGAAAAACTGTTTTTT
j_gene: TRBJ2-2; d_gene: -; abundance: -; v_gene: TRBV6-6; CDR3aa: CASSYSKPGPGELFF; CDR3nt: TGTGCCAGCAGTTACTCGAAGCCGGGACCCGGGGAGCTGTTTTTT
j_gene: TRBJ2-3; d_gene: -; abundance: -; v_gene: TRBV5-1; CDR3aa: CASSWGLEDTQYF; CDR3nt: TGCGCCAGCAGCTGGGGACTGGAAGATACGCAGTATTTT
j_gene: TRBJ2-2; d_gene: TRBD1; abundance: -; v_gene: TRBV7-9; CDR3aa: CASSLGDREYDTGELFF; CDR3nt: TGTGCCAGCAGCTTAGGGGACAGGGAATATGACACCGGGGAGCTGTTTTTT
j_gene: TRBJ2-5; d_gene: -; abundance: -; v_gene: TRBV13; CDR3aa: CASSQTGQGRWETQYF; CDR3nt: TGTGCCAGCAGCCAGACCGGGCAGGGGAGGTGGGAGACCCAGTACTTC
j_gene: TRBJ2-1; d_gene: -; abundance: few; v_gene: TRBV5-1; CDR3aa: CASSLQAGHYNEQFF; CDR3nt: TGCGCCAGCAGCTTACAAGCGGGACACTACAATGAGCAGTTCTTC
j_gene: TRBJ2-1; d_gene: TRBD2; abundance: -; v_gene: TRBV19; CDR3aa: CASSIGLAGGLESYNEQFF; CDR3nt: TGTGCCAGTAGTATTGGACTAGCGGGAGGGCTCGAATCCTACAATGAGCAGTTCTTC
j_gene: TRBJ2-3; d_gene: TRBD2; abundance: -; v_gene: TRBV7-3; CDR3aa: CASSLSGGLAGGGTQYF; CDR3nt: TGTGCCAGCAGCTTAAGTGGTGGACTAGCGGGAGGCGGTACGCAGTATTTT
j_gene: TRBJ1-2; d_gene: -; abundance: -; v_gene: TRBV7-8; CDR3aa: CASSPGAYGYTF; CDR3nt: TGTGCCAGCAGCCCCGGGGCCTATGGCTACACCTTC
j_gene: TRBJ2-5; d_gene: -; abundance: -; v_gene: TRBV30; CDR3aa: CAWSVLQGYQETQYF; CDR3nt: TGTGCCTGGAGTGTACTACAGGGTTACCAAGAGACCCAGTACTTC
j_gene: TRBJ2-7; d_gene: -; abundance: -; v_gene: TRBV28; CDR3aa: CASSVSGRRGHSYEQYF; CDR3nt: TGTGCCAGCAGTGTATCGGGTCGGCGGGGGCACTCCTACGAGCAGTACTTC
j_gene: TRBJ2-1; d_gene: -; abundance: -; v_gene: TRBV7-3; CDR3aa: CASSLRMGHSSYNEQFF; CDR3nt: TGTGCCAGCAGCTTACGGATGGGACACAGCTCCTACAATGAGCAGTTCTTC
j_gene: TRBJ2-2; d_gene: -; abundance: -; v_gene: TRBV7-9; CDR3aa: CASSSPGRLFF; CDR3nt: TGTGCCAGCAGCTCCCCCGGGAGGCTGTTTTTT
j_gene: TRBJ2-1; d_gene: -; abundance: -; v_gene: TRBV10-3; CDR3aa: CAISESSPTYNEQFF; CDR3nt: TGTGCCATCAGTGAGTCGTCCCCCACCTACAATGAGCAGTTCTTC
j_gene: TRBJ2-6; d_gene: -; abundance: -; v_gene: TRBV19; CDR3aa: CASRWSKGANVLTF; CDR3nt: TGTGCCAGTCGTTGGAGTAAAGGGGCCAACGTCCTGACTTTC
j_gene: TRBJ2-2; d_gene: -; abundance: -; v_gene: TRBV30; CDR3aa: CAWSLGPNTGELFF; CDR3nt: TGTGCCTGGAGTTTGGGGCCGAACACCGGGGAGCTGTTTTTT
j_gene: TRBJ2-1; d_gene: -; abundance: -; v_gene: TRBV6-6; CDR3aa: CASSFADEQFF; CDR3nt: TGTGCCAGCAGTTTCGCCGATGAGCAGTTCTTC
j_gene: TRBJ1-4; d_gene: -; abundance: -; v_gene: TRBV6-6; CDR3aa: CASSHGNEKLFF; CDR3nt: TGTGCCAGCAGTCACGGAAATGAAAAACTGTTTTTT
j_gene: TRBJ2-1; d_gene: -; abundance: -; v_gene: TRBV28; CDR3aa: CASTPGNPFSYNEQFF; CDR3nt: TGTGCCAGCACCCCCGGGAACCCCTTCTCCTACAATGAGCAGTTCTTC
j_gene: TRBJ2-1; d_gene: TRBD2; abundance: -; v_gene: TRBV7-8; CDR3aa: CASSVAPRLAGMHSYNEQFF; CDR3nt: TGTGCCAGCAGCGTTGCCCCCCGGCTAGCGGGGATGCACTCCTACAATGAGCAGTTCTTC
j_gene: TRBJ2-1; d_gene: TRBD2; abundance: once; v_gene: TRBV6-5; CDR3aa: CASSARRGDNEQFF; CDR3nt: TGTGCCAGCAGTGCCCGGCGGGGGGACAATGAGCAGTTCTTC
j_gene: TRBJ2-1; d_gene: -; abundance: once; v_gene: TRBV12-5; CDR3aa: CASGKDAVSYNEQFF; CDR3nt: TGTGCTAGTGGGAAGGACGCGGTCTCCTACAATGAGCAGTTCTTC
j_gene: TRBJ2-1; d_gene: TRBD2; abundance: -; v_gene: TRBV2; CDR3aa: CASRGGGSYNEQFF; CDR3nt: TGTGCCAGCAGGGGCGGGGGCTCCTACAATGAGCAGTTCTTC